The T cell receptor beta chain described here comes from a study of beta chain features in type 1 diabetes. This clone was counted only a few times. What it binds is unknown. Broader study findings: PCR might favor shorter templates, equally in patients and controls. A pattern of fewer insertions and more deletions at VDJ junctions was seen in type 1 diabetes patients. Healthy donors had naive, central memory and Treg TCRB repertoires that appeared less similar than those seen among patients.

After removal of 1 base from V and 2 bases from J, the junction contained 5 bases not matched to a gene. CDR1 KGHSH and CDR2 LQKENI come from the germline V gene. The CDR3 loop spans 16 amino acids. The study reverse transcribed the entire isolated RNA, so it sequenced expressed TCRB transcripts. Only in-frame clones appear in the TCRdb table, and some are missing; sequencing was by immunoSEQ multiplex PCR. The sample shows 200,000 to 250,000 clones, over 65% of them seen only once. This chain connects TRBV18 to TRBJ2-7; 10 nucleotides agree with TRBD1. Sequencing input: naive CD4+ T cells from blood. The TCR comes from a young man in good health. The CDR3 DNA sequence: TGTGCCAGCTCACCACAAGGAGGGACAGGGGCCTACGAGCAGTACTTC. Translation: CASSPQGGTGAYEQYF. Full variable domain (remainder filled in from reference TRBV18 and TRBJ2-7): NAGVMQNPRHLVRRRGQEARLRCSPMKGHSHVYWYRQLPEEGLKFMVYLQKENIIDESGMPKERFSAEFPKEGPSILRIQQVVRGDSAAYFCASSPQGGTGAYEQYFGPGTRLTVT.